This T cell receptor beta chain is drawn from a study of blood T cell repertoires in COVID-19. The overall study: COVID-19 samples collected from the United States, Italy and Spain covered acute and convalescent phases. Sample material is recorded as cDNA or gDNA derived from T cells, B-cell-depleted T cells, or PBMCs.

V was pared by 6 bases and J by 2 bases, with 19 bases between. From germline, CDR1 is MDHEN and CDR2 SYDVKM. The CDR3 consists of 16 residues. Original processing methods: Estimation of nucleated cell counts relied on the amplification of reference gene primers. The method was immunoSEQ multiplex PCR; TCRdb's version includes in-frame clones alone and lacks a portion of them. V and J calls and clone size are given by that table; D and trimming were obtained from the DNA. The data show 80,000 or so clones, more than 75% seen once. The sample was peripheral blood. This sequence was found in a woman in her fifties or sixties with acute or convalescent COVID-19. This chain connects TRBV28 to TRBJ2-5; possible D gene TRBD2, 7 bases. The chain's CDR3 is CASSIGGRTKQETQYF. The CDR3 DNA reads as TGTGCCAGCAGCATCGGGGGGCGGACTAAACAAGAGACCCAGTACTTC.